A selection of T cell receptor beta chains follows, all from one sample in a study of T cell responses to AZD1222 COVID-19 vaccine. TCRdb keeps only in-frame clones here, not all; method: immunoSEQ multiplex PCR. The repertoire holds just over 150,000 clones, with around 85% as singletons. The material was peripheral blood, obtained after recovery from COVID-19. The receptors here all came from an adult who had recovered from COVID-19. The CDR3 runs from the conserved cysteine through the conserved F or W. The order of the fields is D gene, V gene, CDR3 protein. The D gene is left open where the match is weak.

D: NA; V: TRBV11-2; CDR3: CASSSWVGSGANVLTF
D: NA; V: TRBV7-3; CDR3: CASSLSGPNTEAFF
D: NA; V: TRBV27; CDR3: CASSPSLSSTGELFF
D: NA; V: TRBV7-2; CDR3: CASRRQSNNYGYTF
D: NA; V: TRBV5-6; CDR3: CASSPVSLADTGIKQYF
D: NA; V: TRBV4-2; CDR3: CASSQFGDRDLGYTF
D: TRBD1; V: TRBV6-2/TRBV6-3; CDR3: CASSRTGGNPNQPQHF
D: NA; V: TRBV7-8; CDR3: CASSRIRQSSNQPQHF
D: TRBD1; V: TRBV10-1; CDR3: CASSDLISGTGYNEQFF
D: TRBD2; V: TRBV2; CDR3: CASSETSGRSYEQYF
D: NA; V: TRBV6-6; CDR3: CASSLGSSYNEQFF
D: TRBD1; V: TRBV19; CDR3: CASRGQDAGRNEKLFF
D: NA; V: TRBV19; CDR3: CASTYRTANTGELFF
D: NA; V: TRBV10-3; CDR3: CATGHSDEQFF
D: TRBD2; V: TRBV19; CDR3: CASSITSGTGELFF
D: NA; V: TRBV6-1; CDR3: CASSEETGLQPQHF
D: NA; V: TRBV27; CDR3: CASSSRGAGDEQYF
D: TRBD1; V: TRBV28; CDR3: CASSPTGGKTEAFF
D: NA; V: TRBV5-4; CDR3: CASSAVGTDTQYF
D: TRBD2; V: TRBV19; CDR3: CASSIGLAGQYEQYF
D: NA; V: TRBV9; CDR3: CASSATGTSNYGYTF
D: NA; V: TRBV7-6; CDR3: CASSKEIGFNKPQHF
D: NA; V: TRBV9; CDR3: CASSVRDAPAGELFF
D: NA; V: TRBV19; CDR3: CASRPRGDGEQYF
D: NA; V: TRBV5-1; CDR3: CASSLWQGPEAFF
D: TRBD1; V: TRBV7-3; CDR3: CASSPEAGGSYEQYF
D: NA; V: TRBV2; CDR3: CASSGGMGLPGRQPQHF
D: NA; V: TRBV6-2/TRBV6-3; CDR3: CASSYSAGELFF
D: TRBD2; V: TRBV2; CDR3: CASSTQRGNTGELFF
D: NA; V: TRBV5-4; CDR3: CASSLVGGGGYTF
D: NA; V: TRBV6-6; CDR3: CASSPRGDSSYNSPLHF
D: TRBD2; V: TRBV28; CDR3: CASSSEASGRGTDTQYF
D: NA; V: TRBV15; CDR3: CATSSGGKGYEQYF